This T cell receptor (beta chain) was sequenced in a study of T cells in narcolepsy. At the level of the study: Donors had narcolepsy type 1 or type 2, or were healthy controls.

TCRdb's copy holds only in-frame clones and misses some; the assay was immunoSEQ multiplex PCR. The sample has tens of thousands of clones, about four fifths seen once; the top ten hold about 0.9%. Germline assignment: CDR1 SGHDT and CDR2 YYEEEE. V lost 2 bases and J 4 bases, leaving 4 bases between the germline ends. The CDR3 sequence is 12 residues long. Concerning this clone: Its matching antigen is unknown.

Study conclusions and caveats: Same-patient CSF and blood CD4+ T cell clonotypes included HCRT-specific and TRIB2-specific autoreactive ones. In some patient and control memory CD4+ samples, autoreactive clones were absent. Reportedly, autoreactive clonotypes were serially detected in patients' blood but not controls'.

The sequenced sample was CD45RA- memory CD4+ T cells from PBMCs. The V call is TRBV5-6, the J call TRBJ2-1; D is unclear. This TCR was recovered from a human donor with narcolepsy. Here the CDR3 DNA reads TGTGCCAGCAGCTTAGTGTACAATGAGCAGTTCTTC. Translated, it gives CASSLVYNEQFF.